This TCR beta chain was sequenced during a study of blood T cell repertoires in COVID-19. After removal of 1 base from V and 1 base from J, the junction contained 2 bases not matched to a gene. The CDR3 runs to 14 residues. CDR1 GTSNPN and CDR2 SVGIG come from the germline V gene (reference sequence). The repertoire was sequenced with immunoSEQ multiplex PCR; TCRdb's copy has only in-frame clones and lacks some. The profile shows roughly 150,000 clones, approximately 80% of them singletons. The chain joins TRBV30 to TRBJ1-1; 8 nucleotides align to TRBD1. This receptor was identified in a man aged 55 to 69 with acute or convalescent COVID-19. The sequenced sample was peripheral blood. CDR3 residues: CAWSGGTGNTEAFF. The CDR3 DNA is TGTGCCTGGAGTGGGGGGACAGGGAACACTGAAGCTTTCTTT. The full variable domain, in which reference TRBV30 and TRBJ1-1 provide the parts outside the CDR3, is SQTIHQWPATLVQPVGSPLSLECTVEGTSNPNLYWYRQAAGRGLQLLFYSVGIGQISSEVPQNLSASRPQDRQFILSSKKLLLSDSGFYLCAWSGGTGNTEAFFGQGTRLTVV.